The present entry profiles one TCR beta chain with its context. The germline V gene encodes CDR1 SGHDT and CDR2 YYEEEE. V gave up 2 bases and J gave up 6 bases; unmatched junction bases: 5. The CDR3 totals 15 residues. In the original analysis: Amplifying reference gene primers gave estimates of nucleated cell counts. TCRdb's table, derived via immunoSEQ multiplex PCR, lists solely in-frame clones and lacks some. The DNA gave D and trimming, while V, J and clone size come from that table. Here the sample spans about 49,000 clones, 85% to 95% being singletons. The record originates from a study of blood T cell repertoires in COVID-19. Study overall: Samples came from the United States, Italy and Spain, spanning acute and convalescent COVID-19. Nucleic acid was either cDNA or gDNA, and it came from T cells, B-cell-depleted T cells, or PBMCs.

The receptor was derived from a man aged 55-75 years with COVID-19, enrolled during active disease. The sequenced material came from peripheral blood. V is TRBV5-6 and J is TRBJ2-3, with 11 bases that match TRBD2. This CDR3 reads CASSFRTSGGDTQYF. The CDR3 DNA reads TGTGCCAGCAGCTTTAGAACTAGCGGGGGCGATACGCAGTATTTT. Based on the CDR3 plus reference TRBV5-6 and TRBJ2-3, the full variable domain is DAGVTQSPTHLIKTRGQQVTLRCSPKSGHDTVSWYQQALGQGPQFIFQYYEEEERQRGNFPDRFSGHQFPNYSSELNVNALLLGDSALYLCASSFRTSGGDTQYFGPGTRLTVL.